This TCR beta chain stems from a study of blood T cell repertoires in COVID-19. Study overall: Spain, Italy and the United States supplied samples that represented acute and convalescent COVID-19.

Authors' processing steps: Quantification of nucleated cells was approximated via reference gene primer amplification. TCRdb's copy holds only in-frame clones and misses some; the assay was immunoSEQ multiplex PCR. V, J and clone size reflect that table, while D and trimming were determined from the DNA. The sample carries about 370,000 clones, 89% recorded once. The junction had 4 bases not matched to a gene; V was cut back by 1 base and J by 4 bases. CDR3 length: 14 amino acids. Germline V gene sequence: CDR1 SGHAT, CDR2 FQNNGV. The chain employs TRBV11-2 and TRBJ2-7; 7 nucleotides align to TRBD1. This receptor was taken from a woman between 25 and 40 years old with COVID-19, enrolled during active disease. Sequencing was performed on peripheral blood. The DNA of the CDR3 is TGTGCCAGCAGCTTAGTAGGGGGCGGTTACGAGCAGTACTTC. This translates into CASSLVGGGYEQYF.